The 29 T cell receptor beta chains reported below all come from one sample, sequenced in a study of T cells in Graves' hyperthyroidism and ophthalmopathy. There were TCR beta CDR3 regions amplified from RNA transcripts. The HTBI primer set served for first-round RT-PCR of the TCR CDR3. TCRdb recomputed calls from the multiplex PCR reads with MiXCR, one row per CDR3 protein. The data contain about 590,000 distinct CDR3 sequences, around 16% of them seen just once; the ten biggest clones take up less than 9.5%. The sample comprised blood. These receptors all come from a young woman with Graves' hyperthyroidism.

This clonotype came up a few times. The chain carries TRBV7-9 and TRBJ2-7; 8 nucleotides agree with TRBD2. The CDR3 has 15 residues. Germline lookup yields CDR1 SEHNR and CDR2 FQNEAQ (reference sequence). After removal of 1 base from V and 7 bases from J, the junction contained 9 bases not matched to a gene. CDR3 coding DNA: TGTGCCAGCAGCTTAGGAGCGGGAGACTCGGGTGAGCAGTACTTC. Amino acids: CASSLGAGDSGEQYF. Full variable domain (rest looked up from reference TRBV7-9 and TRBJ2-7): DTGVSQNPRHKITKRGQNVTFRCDPISEHNRLYWYRQTLGQGPEFLTYFQNEAQLEKSRLLSDRFSAERPKGSFSTLEIQRTEQGDSAMYLCASSLGAGDSGEQYFGPGTRLTVT.

A few counts support this clonotype. V is TRBV5-6 and J is TRBJ1-2; 8 bases are shared with TRBD1. V trimming: 1 base; J trimming: 2 bases; junction bases outside the gene matches: 4. The CDR3 consists of 15 residues. Germline V gene sequence: CDR1 SGHDT, CDR2 YYEEEE. The CDR3 DNA follows: TGTGCCAGCAGCTTGACGGGACAGGTGAACTATGGCTACACCTTC. Protein: CASSLTGQVNYGYTF.

J is TRBJ2-1 and V is TRBV20-1; 8 bases are a match to TRBD2. The germline gives CDR1 DFQATT, CDR2 SNEGSKA (reference sequence). The ends lost 7 bases at V and 7 bases at J; junction bases unmatched: 9. The CDR3 contains 13 residues. The CDR3 sequence is CSVCASGSNEQFF. Here the CDR3 DNA reads TGCAGTGTATGCGCAAGCGGGAGTAATGAGCAGTTCTTC.

With regard to this clonotype: Being one base from a much bigger clone, this may be a read error. DNA for the CDR3: TGTGCCAGCAGTTTATCGAACAGGGGCTACGAGCAGTGCTTC. It translates to CASSLSNRGYEQCF. This chain links TRBV28 with TRBJ2-7; 7 positions agree with TRBD1. CDR1 is MDHEN, CDR2 SYDVKM, per germline. The CDR3 sequence is 14 residues long.

This clonotype appeared many times. The V and J genes are TRBV7-2 and TRBJ2-7; D is perhaps TRBD1 (6 bases). CDR1 and CDR2 (germline): SGHTA, FQGNSA. V was clipped by 6 bases and J by 5 bases, with 11 bases between them. The CDR3 totals 12 residues. The CDR3 loop is CASSPGVHEQYF. The CDR3 coding sequence is TGTGCCAGCAGTCCAGGGGTTCACGAGCAGTACTTC.

This clonotype was picked up a small number of times. This chain uses TRBV20-1 with TRBJ1-5; D is undetermined. Trimming cost V 3 bases and J 5 bases, with 8 bases left between them. The CDR3 is 12 amino acids. In germline, CDR1 is DFQATT, CDR2 SNEGSKA (reference sequence). As DNA, the CDR3 is TGCAGTGCTAGGTTCGTTGATCAGCCCCAGCATTTT. This translates into CSARFVDQPQHF.

This clonotype has only a few counts. The genes are TRBV15 and TRBJ2-3, with TRBD1 identical over 8 bases. Trimming at V came to 9 bases and at J to 2 bases, leaving 4 bases not matched to a gene. This CDR3 is built from 13 residues. CDR1 and CDR2 (germline): LNHNV, YYDKDF (reference sequence). The CDR3 protein is CATTGQVTDTQYF. DNA of the CDR3: TGTGCCACGACGGGACAGGTCACAGATACGCAGTATTTT.

This clonotype came up many times. This rearrangement joins TRBV6-1 to TRBJ2-7; no clear D. The V end was cut by 6 bases, the J end by 0 bases, with 9 bases between. This CDR3 has 13 amino acids. Per the germline V gene, CDR1 is MNHNS and CDR2 is SASEGT. Here the CDR3 reads CASRRLGSYEQYF. The CDR3, as DNA: TGTGCCAGCAGACGGTTGGGCTCCTACGAGCAGTACTTC.

In its sample, this clonotype was seen many times. The CDR3 protein is CASSLVTSSNEQFF. The CDR3 nucleotides are TGCGCCAGCAGCTTGGTGACTAGCAGCAATGAGCAGTTCTTC. The chain joins TRBV5-1 to TRBJ2-1; 7 nucleotides line up with TRBD2. With 0 bases clipped from V and 6 bases from J, the junction kept 3 bases outside the gene matches. CDR1 is SGHRS and CDR2 is YFSETQ in the germline V gene. The CDR3 totals 14 residues.

Many counts were recorded for this clonotype. The chain joins TRBV18 to TRBJ1-1; D ambiguous. The germline V gene encodes CDR1 KGHSH and CDR2 LQKENI. The CDR3 covers 15 residues. Trimming removed 2 bases at V and 1 base at J, with 11 bases between. CDR3 loop: CASSPIMIRNTEAFF. The CDR3 DNA reads TGTGCCAGCTCACCAATAATGATAAGGAACACTGAAGCTTTCTTT. Complete variable domain (other parts from reference TRBV18 and TRBJ1-1): NAGVMQNPRHLVRRRGQEARLRCSPMKGHSHVYWYRQLPEEGLKFMVYLQKENIIDESGMPKERFSAEFPKEGPSILRIQQVVRGDSAAYFCASSPIMIRNTEAFFGQGTRLTVV.

The V call is TRBV9, the J call TRBJ2-3; TRBD2 agrees at 10 bases. Germline CDR1 and CDR2: SGDLS and YYNGEE. The CDR3 totals 16 residues. V dropped 2 bases and J dropped 3; count of bases not matched to a gene: 6. The CDR3 bases are TGTGCCAGCAGCGTTTATCCAGCGGGAGGGACAGATACGCAGTATTTT. Translating gives CASSVYPAGGTDTQYF. Variable domain in full (rest from reference TRBV9 and TRBJ2-3): DSGVTQTPKHLITATGQRVTLRCSPRSGDLSVYWYQQSLDQGLQFLIQYYNGEERAKGNILERFSAQQFPDLHSELNLSSLELGDSALYFCASSVYPAGGTDTQYFGPGTRLTVL.

This clonotype came up many times. The CDR3 reads CASSSSDGLQETQYF. In DNA form, the CDR3 reads TGTGCCAGCAGCTCTTCGGACGGTCTCCAAGAGACCCAGTACTTC. The V call is TRBV12-3 or TRBV12-4, the J call TRBJ2-5; D is uncertain. The CDR3 is 15 amino acids. V lost 6 bases, J lost 1 base, and 15 bases lay in between.

This clonotype was observed a few times. The rearrangement joins TRBV7-3 to TRBJ2-2; D is undetermined. This CDR3 is 13 amino acids long. Germline V gene sequence: CDR1 SGHTA, CDR2 FQGTGA. Trimming took off 5 bases at V and 3 bases at J, with 7 bases between the two ends. CDR3 residues: CASSAQYTGELFF. CDR3 coding DNA: TGTGCCAGCAGCGCGCAATACACCGGGGAGCTGTTTTTT.

This clonotype was picked up a small number of times. The CDR3 DNA is TGTGCCAGCAGCTGGGAGGGCGGGAGGAGCTACGAGCAGTACTTC. Its protein is CASSWEGGRSYEQYF. This chain uses TRBV7-9 with TRBJ2-7, with TRBD2 identical over 8 bases. The CDR3 runs to 15 residues. The junction had 8 bases not matched to a gene; V was cut back by 4 bases and J by 3 bases. From germline, CDR1 is SEHNR and CDR2 FQNEAQ (reference sequence). The full variable domain, in which reference TRBV7-9 and TRBJ2-7 provide the parts outside the CDR3, is DTGVSQNPRHKITKRGQNVTFRCDPISEHNRLYWYRQTLGQGPEFLTYFQNEAQLEKSRLLSDRFSAERPKGSFSTLEIQRTEQGDSAMYLCASSWEGGRSYEQYFGPGTRLTVT.

In its sample, this clonotype was seen a few times. The rearrangement links TRBV11-3 to TRBJ2-1, with TRBD2 matching 9 bases. Germline CDR1 SGHNT, CDR2 YENEEA. With V trimmed by 3 bases and J by 5 bases, 8 bases remained unmatched. This CDR3 region has 16 residues. In nucleotides, the CDR3 is TGTGCCAGCAGCTTGGAACTAGCGGGCGAAGACAATGAGCAGTTCTTC. The encoded protein is CASSLELAGEDNEQFF.

This clonotype showed up many times. In nucleotides, the CDR3 is TGTGCCAGCAGCCAAGATTCGGAGGGAGACGGAAACACCATATATTTT. Translated: CASSQDSEGDGNTIYF. The gene calls are TRBV3-1 and TRBJ1-3; D not certain. CDR3 length: 16 amino acids. The germline gives CDR1 LGHDT, CDR2 YNNKEL (reference sequence). The V and J ends lost 0 bases and 4 bases respectively, with 13 bases between them.

This clonotype was found many times. The genes are TRBV28 and TRBJ2-7, with D maybe TRBD2 (6 bases). V dropped 8 bases and J dropped 0 bases, with 11 bases sitting between them. The CDR3 runs 13 residues. From germline, CDR1 is MDHEN and CDR2 SYDVKM. CDR3 sequence (DNA): TGTGCCAGCGGCCTGACTAGCTCCTACGAGCAGTACTTC. This gives the protein CASGLTSSYEQYF.

This sequence joins TRBV19 and TRBJ2-2; maybe TRBD2 (5 bases). V was cut by 2 bases and J by 4 bases, with 11 bases left in between. This CDR3 comprises 15 residues. Looked up from germline, CDR1 is LNHDA and CDR2 is SQIVND (reference sequence). CDR3 in amino acids: CASSIRGSGTGELFF. CDR3 DNA: TGTGCCAGTAGTATACGGGGATCGGGCACCGGGGAGCTGTTTTTT.

Worth noting for this clonotype: A much larger clonotype is one base distant, so this may be a read error. This sequence joins TRBV7-9 and TRBJ2-3; D ambiguous. Germline assignment: CDR1 SEHNR and CDR2 FQNEAQ (reference sequence). The CDR3 extends over 13 amino acids. Trimming stripped 5 bases from V and 7 bases from J, with 13 bases between. This CDR3 reads CASSPGNVNTQYF. In DNA form, the CDR3 reads TGTGCCAGCAGCCCCGGTAACGTGAATACGCAGTATTTT.

As regards this clonotype: Given a much more abundant clone one base away, this may be a read error. V is TRBV20-1 and J is TRBJ1-2, with D perhaps TRBD1 (5 bases). This CDR3 is built from 16 residues. Looked up from germline, CDR1 is DFQATT and CDR2 is SNEGSKA (reference sequence). The CDR3 here is CSATPGTATFSYDYTF. The CDR3 DNA reads TGCAGTGCTACACCCGGGACTGCTACTTTCTCTTATGACTACACCTTC.

This clonotype was counted at least ten times. The V call is TRBV27, the J call TRBJ1-1; TRBD1 might be the D (5 bases). Germline V gene sequence: CDR1 MNHEY, CDR2 SMNVEV (reference sequence). The CDR3 runs to 13 residues. Trimming stripped 6 bases from V and 0 bases from J, with 8 bases between. The CDR3, as DNA: TGTGCCAGCAGCCCAGGGATGAACACTGAAGCTTTCTTT. Translating it yields CASSPGMNTEAFF.

This clonotype was counted at least ten times. The rearrangement joins TRBV2 to TRBJ2-1; D possibly corresponds to TRBD2 (6 bases). V lost 3 bases and J lost 5, with 14 bases in between. Looked up from germline, CDR1 is SNHLY and CDR2 is FYNNEI. CDR3 length: 15 amino acids. This chain's CDR3 is CASSETSTTNNEQFF. The CDR3, as DNA: TGTGCCAGCAGTGAGACTAGTACGACAAACAATGAGCAGTTCTTC.

This clonotype occurred a few times. J is TRBJ2-1 and V is TRBV19; D tentatively reads TRBD1 or TRBD2 (5 bases each). V lost 5 bases and J lost 3, with 17 bases in between. The CDR3 length is 16 residues. The germline V gene encodes CDR1 LNHDA and CDR2 SQIVND (reference sequence). As DNA, the CDR3 is TGTGCCAGTAGTGACAGATCCGGGACGGTCTACAATGAGCAGTTCTTC. Its translation: CASSDRSGTVYNEQFF.

A few counts support this clonotype. V gene TRBV29-1 combines with J gene TRBJ1-1, with TRBD1 as a possible D gene (6 bases). Trimming shortened V by 7 bases and J by 1 base, and 13 bases separated the two germline ends. CDR3 length: 13 residues. The germline CDR1 and CDR2 sequences are SQVTM and ANQGSEA. CDR3 region: CSGLAGANTEAFF. The CDR3 bases are TGCAGCGGCCTAGCGGGGGCGAACACTGAAGCTTTCTTT.

The table lists this clonotype with a few counts. The V and J genes are TRBV5-1 and TRBJ2-7; D is possibly TRBD2 (5 bases). CDR1 and CDR2 from the germline V gene are SGHRS and YFSETQ. V was cut by 4 bases and J by 4 bases, with 15 bases left in between. This CDR3 is 14 amino acids long. Here the CDR3 reads CASSGRHGGYEQYF. CDR3 sequence (DNA): TGCGCCAGCAGCGGCCGGCACGGAGGATACGAGCAGTACTTC.

This clonotype was observed many times. This chain connects TRBV7-9 to TRBJ2-1; D remains ambiguous. Germline V gene data show CDR1 as SEHNR and CDR2 as FQNEAQ (reference sequence). V shed 5 bases and J shed 2 bases, with 10 bases lying between them. The CDR3 has 14 amino acids. The CDR3 DNA sequence: TGTGCCAGCAGCCCCGCCGCGGCCTACAATGAGCAGTTCTTC. It encodes CASSPAAAYNEQFF.

To note about this clonotype: With a much larger clone just one base away, this may be a read error. The V call is TRBV27, the J call TRBJ2-7; possible D gene TRBD2, 5 bases. Germline V gene data show CDR1 as MNHEY and CDR2 as SMNVEV (reference sequence). V lost 7 bases, J lost 5 bases, and 18 bases lay in between. The CDR3 loop spans 14 amino acids. The CDR3 DNA follows: TGTGCCAGCATGGGTGAGCTAGCTGGGGACGAGCAGTACTTC. It encodes CASMGELAGDEQYF.

This clonotype was found many times. The rearrangement links TRBV2 to TRBJ1-1, with no clear D. CDR1 SNHLY and CDR2 FYNNEI come from the germline V gene. The CDR3 totals 14 residues. Trimming removed 6 bases at V and 4 bases at J, with 15 bases between. As DNA, the CDR3 is TGTGCCAGCAGCGCCGCGACCCAGGCCACTGAAGCTTTCTTT. Amino acid sequence: CASSAATQATEAFF. Full variable domain (remainder filled in from reference TRBV2 and TRBJ1-1): EPEVTQTPSHQVTQMGQEVILRCVPISNHLYFYWYRQILGQKVEFLVSFYNNEISEKSEIFDDQFSVERPDGSNFTLKIRSTKLEDSAMYFCASSAATQATEAFFGQGTRLTVV.

On this clonotype itself: Sequence at one end of the junction differs from germline and may be a read error. The chain is built from TRBV6-2 or TRBV6-3 and TRBJ2-2; no definite D call. This CDR3 has 16 residues. The germline gives CDR1 MNHEY, CDR2 SVGEGT. The CDR3: CAGSSPTPFLTGELFF. Written as DNA, the CDR3 is TGTGCCGGCAGTTCCCCTACTCCGTTCCTCACCGGGGAGCTGTTTTTT.